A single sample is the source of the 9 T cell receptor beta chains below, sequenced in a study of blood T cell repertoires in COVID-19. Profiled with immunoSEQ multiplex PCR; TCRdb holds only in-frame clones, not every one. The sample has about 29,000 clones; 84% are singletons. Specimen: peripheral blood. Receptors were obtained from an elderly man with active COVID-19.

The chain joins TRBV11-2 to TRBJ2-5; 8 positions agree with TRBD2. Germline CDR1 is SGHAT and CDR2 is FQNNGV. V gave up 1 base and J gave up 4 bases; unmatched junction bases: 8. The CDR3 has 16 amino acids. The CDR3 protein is CASSLAGGLLGETQYF. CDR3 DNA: TGTGCCAGCAGCTTAGCGGGGGGGCTTTTGGGAGAGACCCAGTACTTC.

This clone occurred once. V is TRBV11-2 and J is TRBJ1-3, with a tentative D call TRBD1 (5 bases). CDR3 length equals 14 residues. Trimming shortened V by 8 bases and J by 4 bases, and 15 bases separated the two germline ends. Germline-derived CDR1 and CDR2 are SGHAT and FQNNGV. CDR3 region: CASALQVSGNTIYF. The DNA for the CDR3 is TGTGCCAGCGCCTTACAGGTATCCGGAAACACCATATATTTT.

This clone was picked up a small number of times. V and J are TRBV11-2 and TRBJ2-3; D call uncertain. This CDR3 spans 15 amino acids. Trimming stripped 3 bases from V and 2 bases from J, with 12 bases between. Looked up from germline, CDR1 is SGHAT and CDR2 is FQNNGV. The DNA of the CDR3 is TGTGCCAGCAGCTTTCTTGCAGGATCCACAGATACGCAGTATTTT. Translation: CASSFLAGSTDTQYF. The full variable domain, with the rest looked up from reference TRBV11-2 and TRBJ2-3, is EAGVAQSPRYKIIEKRQSVAFWCNPISGHATLYWYQQILGQGPKLLIQFQNNGVVDDSQLPKDRFSAERLKGVDSTLKIQPAKLEDSAVYLCASSFLAGSTDTQYFGPGTRLTVL.

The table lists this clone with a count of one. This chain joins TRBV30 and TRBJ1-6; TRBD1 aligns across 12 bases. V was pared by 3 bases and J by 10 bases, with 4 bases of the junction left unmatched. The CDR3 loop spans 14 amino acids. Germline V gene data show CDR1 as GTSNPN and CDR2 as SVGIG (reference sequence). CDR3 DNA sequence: TGTGCCTGGAGGGGACAGGGGGCTGGATCACCCCTCCACTTT. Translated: CAWRGQGAGSPLHF.

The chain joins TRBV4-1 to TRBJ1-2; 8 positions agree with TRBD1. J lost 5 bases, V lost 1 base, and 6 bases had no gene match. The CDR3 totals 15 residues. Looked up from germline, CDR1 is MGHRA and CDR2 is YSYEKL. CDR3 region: CASSQGPTGVYGYTF. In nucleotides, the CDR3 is TGCGCCAGCAGCCAAGGCCCGACAGGGGTTTATGGCTACACCTTC.

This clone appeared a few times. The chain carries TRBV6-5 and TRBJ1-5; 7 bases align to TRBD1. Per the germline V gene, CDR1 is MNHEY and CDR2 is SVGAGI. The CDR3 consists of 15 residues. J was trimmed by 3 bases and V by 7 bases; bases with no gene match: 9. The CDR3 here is CASTPTGTVNQPQHF. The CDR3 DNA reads TGTGCCAGCACTCCCACCGGGACAGTCAATCAGCCCCAGCATTTT.

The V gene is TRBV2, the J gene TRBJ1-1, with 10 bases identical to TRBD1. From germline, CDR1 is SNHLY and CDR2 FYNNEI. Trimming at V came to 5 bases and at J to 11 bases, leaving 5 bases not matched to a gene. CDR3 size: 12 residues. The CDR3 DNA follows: TGTGCCAGCAGTCCCTCGACAGGGGGCGCTTTCTTT. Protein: CASSPSTGGAFF.

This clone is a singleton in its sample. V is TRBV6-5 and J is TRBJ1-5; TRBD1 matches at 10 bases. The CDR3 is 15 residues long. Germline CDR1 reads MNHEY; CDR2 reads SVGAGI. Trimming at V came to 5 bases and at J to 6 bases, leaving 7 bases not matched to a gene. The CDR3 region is CASSTRDRGVQPQHF. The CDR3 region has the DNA TGTGCCAGCAGTACCCGGGACAGGGGTGTTCAGCCCCAGCATTTT.

CDR3 nucleotides: TGCAGCGTGACCGGGACAGAGACCTATGGCTACACCTTC. As protein: CSVTGTETYGYTF. The chain couples TRBV29-1 to TRBJ1-2, with TRBD1 matching 7 bases. The CDR3 loop spans 13 amino acids. Trimming took 6 bases from V and 4 from J; bases not matched to a gene: 8. Per the germline V gene, CDR1 is SQVTM and CDR2 is ANQGSEA.